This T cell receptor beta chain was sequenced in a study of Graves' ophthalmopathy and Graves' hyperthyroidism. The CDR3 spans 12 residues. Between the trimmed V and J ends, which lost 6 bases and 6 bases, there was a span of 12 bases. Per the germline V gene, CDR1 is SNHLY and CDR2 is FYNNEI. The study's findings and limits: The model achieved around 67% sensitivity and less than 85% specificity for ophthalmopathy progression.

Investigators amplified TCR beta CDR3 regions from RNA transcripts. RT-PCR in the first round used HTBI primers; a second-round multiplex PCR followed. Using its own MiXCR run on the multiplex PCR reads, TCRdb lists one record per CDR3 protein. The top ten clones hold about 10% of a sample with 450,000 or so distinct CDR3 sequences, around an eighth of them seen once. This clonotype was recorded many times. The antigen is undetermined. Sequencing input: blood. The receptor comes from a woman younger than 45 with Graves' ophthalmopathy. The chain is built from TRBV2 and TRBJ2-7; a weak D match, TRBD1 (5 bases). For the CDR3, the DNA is TGTGCCAGCAGGGCAGGGTTGGGCGAGCAGTACTTC. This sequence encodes CASRAGLGEQYF. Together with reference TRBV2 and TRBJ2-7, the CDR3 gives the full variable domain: EPEVTQTPSHQVTQMGQEVILRCVPISNHLYFYWYRQILGQKVEFLVSFYNNEISEKSEIFDDQFSVERPDGSNFTLKIRSTKLEDSAMYFCASRAGLGEQYFGPGTRLTVT.